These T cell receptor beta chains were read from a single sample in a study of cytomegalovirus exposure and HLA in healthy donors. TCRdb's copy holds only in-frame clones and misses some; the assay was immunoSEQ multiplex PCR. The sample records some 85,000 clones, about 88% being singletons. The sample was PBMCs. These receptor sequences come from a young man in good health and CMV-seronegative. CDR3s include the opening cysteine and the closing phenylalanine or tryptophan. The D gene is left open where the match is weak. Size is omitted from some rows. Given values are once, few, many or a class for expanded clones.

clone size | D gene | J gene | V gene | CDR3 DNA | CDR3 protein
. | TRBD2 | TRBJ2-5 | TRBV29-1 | TGCAGCGTTGACCCTAGCGGGAGAGGGGAGACCCAGTACTTC | CSVDPSGRGETQYF
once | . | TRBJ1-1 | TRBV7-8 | TGTGCCAGCAGCTTAATGTTAACTAGTGGGGCTTTCTTT | CASSLMLTSGAFF
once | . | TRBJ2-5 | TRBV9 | TGTGCCAGGTACTACCGTCAAGAGACCCAGTACTTC | CARYYRQETQYF
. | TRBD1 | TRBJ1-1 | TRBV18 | TGTGCCAGCTCACCAGACAGGGTAAAGACTGAAGCTTTCTTT | CASSPDRVKTEAFF
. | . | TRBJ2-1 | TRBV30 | TGTGCCTGGAAGTTCGGCGGTGAGCAGTTCTTC | CAWKFGGEQFF
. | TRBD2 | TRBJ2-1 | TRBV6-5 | TGTGCCAGCAGTTACGGCAAGCGGGAGGGTGAGCAGTTCTTC | CASSYGKREGEQFF
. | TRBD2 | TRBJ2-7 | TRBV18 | TGTGCCAGCTCACCAGGTTTAGGGCGGGAGCCACCCTACGAGCAGTACTTC | CASSPGLGREPPYEQYF
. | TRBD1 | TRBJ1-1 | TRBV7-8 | TGTGCCAGCAGCCCCGGTAACCTGGGGACAGGGTACGCTGAAGCTTTCTTT | CASSPGNLGTGYAEAFF
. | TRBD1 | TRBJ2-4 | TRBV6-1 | TGTGCCGGCCGGACAGGGGAAAACATTCAGTACTTC | CAGRTGENIQYF
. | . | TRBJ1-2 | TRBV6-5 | TGTGCCACCCGGTCACGGCGGGATCAAGGCTACACCTTC | CATRSRRDQGYTF
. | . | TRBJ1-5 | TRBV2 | TGTGCCAGCATGGGCAGGGTGAACCAGCCCCAGCATTTT | CASMGRVNQPQHF
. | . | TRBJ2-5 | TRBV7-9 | TGTGCCAGCAGCTCACCGGGTGGCCAAGAGACCCAGTACTTC | CASSSPGGQETQYF
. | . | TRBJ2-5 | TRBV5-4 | TGTGCCAGCAGGCCCTCAGGGTCACAAGAGACCCAGTACTTC | CASRPSGSQETQYF
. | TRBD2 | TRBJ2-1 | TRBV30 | TGTGCCTGGAGGGCAACCTGGGACCCGGTAAGGCAGGGACTAGCGGTCTACAATGAGCAGTTCTTC | CAWRATWDPVRQGLAVYNEQFF
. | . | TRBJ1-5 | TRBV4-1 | TGCGCCAGCAGCCAATTACCCGGACAGTATAGCAATCAGCCCCAGCATTTT | CASSQLPGQYSNQPQHF
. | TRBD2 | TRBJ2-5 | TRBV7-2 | TGTGCCAGCAGCTTAGCCTTCTGGGCTAGCGGACAAGAGACCCAGTACTTC | CASSLAFWASGQETQYF